This T cell receptor (beta chain) is from a study of beta chain features in type 1 diabetes. What was sequenced were expressed TCRB transcripts, since all of the isolated RNA had been reverse transcribed. The data were produced by immunoSEQ multiplex PCR, yet TCRdb's version contains in-frame clones alone and is incomplete. The sample shows hundreds of thousands of clones, 25% to 35% of them seen only once. General observations from the study: A possible short-template PCR bias applies equally to patients and controls. Within the patient group, naive, central memory and Treg TCRB repertoires appeared more similar to each other than within healthy donors. More deletions and fewer insertions at VDJ junctions were seen in type 1 diabetes patients.

V was pared by 4 bases and J by 3 bases, with 10 bases between. CDR1 and CDR2 from the germline V gene are MNHNY and SVGAGI (reference sequence). CDR3 length: 13 amino acids. This clone has more than one count but fewer than ten. Its antigen is currently unknown. Specimen: naive CD4+ T cells from blood. The TCR sequence derives from a man aged 18-30 years in good health. The V and J genes are TRBV6-6 and TRBJ2-7, with D possibly being TRBD2 (6 bases). The CDR3 DNA follows: TGTGCCAGCAGTTCGTCGGGGGTCTACGAGCAGTACTTC. This gives the protein CASSSSGVYEQYF.